This record looks at one TCR beta chain sequence and its context. V lost 5 bases, J lost 1 base, and 17 bases lay in between. In germline, CDR1 is SEHNR, CDR2 FQNEAQ (reference sequence). The CDR3 is 16 amino acids. It was healthy bone marrow donors who served as donors. The data belong to a study of cytomegalovirus exposure and HLA in healthy donors. Study details: As released early, the data held roughly 85 million unique TCRs from HLA-typed donors.

The PCR ran on 60 Vbeta and 13 Jbeta primers. TCRdb's table, derived via immunoSEQ multiplex PCR, lists solely in-frame clones and lacks some. Of under 300,000 clones listed, 80% to 85% were seen once; the top ten hold 8%. The sequence derives from a woman aged 60-75 years in good health and CMV-seropositive. The J gene is TRBJ1-1, the V gene TRBV7-9, with D maybe TRBD1 (6 bases). The sample was PBMCs. Here the CDR3 DNA reads TGTGCCAGCAGCCCCACTCGGGGGGCAGGGAACACTGAAGCTTTCTTT. This sequence encodes CASSPTRGAGNTEAFF.